This T cell receptor (beta chain) derives from a study of T cell responses to AZD1222 COVID-19 vaccine. The CDR3 contains 14 residues. Trimming pared 3 bases from V and 7 bases from J, leaving 13 bases between. The germline gives CDR1 MDHEN, CDR2 SYDVKM. The data were produced by immunoSEQ multiplex PCR, yet TCRdb's version contains in-frame clones alone and is incomplete. The repertoire holds some 110,000 clones, with 85% to 90% as singletons. In this sample, this clone turned up many times. This specimen consisted of peripheral blood, obtained on day 0 of AZD1222 vaccination. The V call is TRBV28, the J call TRBJ1-5; D gene ambiguous. The receptor comes from an adult in good health. The CDR3 nucleotides read TGTGCCAGCAGTTTGGGCCTGGGGTCACAGCCCCAGCATTTT. This sequence encodes CASSLGLGSQPQHF. The complete variable domain, with remaining parts taken from reference TRBV28 and TRBJ1-5, reads DVKVTQSSRYLVKRTGEKVFLECVQDMDHENMFWYRQDPGLGLRLIYFSYDVKMKEKGDIPEGYSVSREKKERFSLILESASTNQTSMYLCASSLGLGSQPQHFGDGTRLSIL.